This T cell receptor beta chain was captured in a study of PD-1 blockade in classical Hodgkin lymphoma. As concerns this clone: Its matching antigen is unknown.

Study-level results: Patients newly diagnosed and complete responders had comparable baseline diversity. At C4D1, TCR diversity had climbed significantly for CD4+ cells, though not for CD8+ cells.

Trimming shortened V by 6 bases and J by 1 base, and 9 bases separated the two germline ends. The CDR3 covers 13 residues. Germline loops: CDR1 SGHAT, CDR2 FQNNGV. The method was immunoSEQ multiplex PCR; TCRdb's version includes in-frame clones alone and lacks a portion of them. The sample records 25,000 to 35,000 clones, 85% being singletons. Each patient's relapse followed autologous stem cell transplantation, and brentuximab vedotin exposure varied. Magnetic depletion of unwanted cells isolated CD4+ T cells from thawed PBMCs. The origin of this receptor is a human donor with classical Hodgkin lymphoma. V usage is TRBV11-2 and J usage is TRBJ1-1, with D perhaps TRBD1 (5 bases). The sequencing used CD4+ T cells from blood, collected at baseline. The CDR3 DNA sequence: TGTGCCAGCAGTTCTCAGGGGAACACTGAAGCTTTCTTT. This encodes CASSSQGNTEAFF.